This T cell receptor beta chain was sequenced for a study of blood T cells in healthy people across ages (dated by TCRdb to 2014 to 2015). For context, the study as a whole: In model experiments, roughly one uniquely barcoded TCR beta cDNA molecule per two T cells was captured by template switching. Using deep sequencing normalized with unique cDNA molecular identifiers, the study measured how TCR beta repertoire diversity changes with age. The donors were divided into four age groups: young (average around 16 years), middle-aged (around 37), aged (approximately 62) and long-lived (about 79). To avoid experimental bias, donors of different ages were distributed randomly across sequencing lanes. For two donors (one aged 18 to 30 and one aged 80 or older), the study analyzed two additional independent replicas of 1 million unique cDNA reads from the same blood draw.

Overall study outcomes, separate from this receptor: Observed TCR beta diversity per million T cells fell roughly linearly with age, and a significant reduction was already apparent by age roughly 40. Observed TCR beta diversity correlated strongly with the percentage of naive T cells measured by flow cytometry. Compared with the aged group, the long-lived group had more naive CD4+ T cells, fewer expanded clones and increased TCR diversity, suggesting age selection. Because profiling used bulk unsorted PBMCs, naive and antigen-experienced compartments could not be compared conclusively. Estimates of total diversity based on one million sequenced T cells were regarded as lower bounds and as underestimates. Donor CMV infection status was unknown, potentially confounding age-related changes in expanded clonotypes.

Library creation used 5' RACE. These reads were obtained on an Illumina HiSeq 2500. The second PCR ran for roughly 6 to 11 cycles and used a J-beta primer mix along with a sample-barcoded 5' primer. A unique molecular identifier was introduced onto each TCR beta cDNA molecule by a template-switch 5' adaptor carrying 12 random nucleotides. Each sample yielded at least 3 million CDR3-containing paired-end reads. First-strand cDNA synthesis was performed from all RNA using the Mint cDNA synthesis kit, with priming by a TRBC-specific oligonucleotide. Following uracil-DNA glycosylase treatment, all cDNA underwent a first 18-cycle PCR with the universal primers M1SS and BC2_uni_R. The paper's data handling went like this. For normalization, 1 million high-quality reads were randomly selected from each sample, with every read carrying a distinct molecular identifier. Instead of being binned into consensus sequences, reads that shared molecular identifiers were thrown out. MiTCR, set to a Q25 quality threshold and the strictest error-elimination algorithm, was used for CDR3 identification, clonotype clustering and error correction. A nonparametric unseen species model with Euler transformation was used to estimate lower-bound total TCR beta diversity. The public sequencing data were trimmed at Q25 with fastp and processed into clonotypes with MiXCR by TCRdb, which kept only in-frame beta chains. A single entry per CDR3 protein holds the most common genes and DNA from its merged rows. The V and J calls here are based on TCRdb, not the publication. For this sample the table gives about 1.4 million distinct CDR3 sequences, of which 59% were detected only once. The biggest ten clones account for over 5.5% of the sample.

The CDR3 covers 14 residues, taking in both the cysteine and the phenylalanine. The DNA shown is the 42-base CDR3, in frame from base 1. The germline V gene (reference sequence) supplies CDR1 SEHNR and CDR2 FQNEAQ. At the junction V is shortened by 3 bases and J by 5 bases, with 14 bases in between. Remarks on this clonotype: Its antigen remains unidentified. The sample holds no much larger clone one base away, and base qualities are not on file.

Systemically healthy Caucasian individuals from Russia, around 38 in total and aged about 6 to 90 years, were included as donors. Each donor gave 9 to 10 milliliters of peripheral blood, collected into EDTA-treated Vacutainer tubes. Ficoll-Paque density-gradient centrifugation was used to isolate PBMCs, with at least 6.5 million obtained per sample. Total RNA was extracted from PBMCs with Trizol reagent, with at least 6 micrograms obtained per sample. For every donor, flow cytometry on a PBMC aliquot measured the percentage of naive CD45RAhigh/CD27high T cells. The TCR originated in a man between 18 and 29 years old in good health. The sequenced material came from blood. The V and J segments used are TRBV7-9 and TRBJ2-7, with a weak D call of TRBD2 (6 bases match). CDR3 loop: CASSFKVGGDEQYF. The nucleotides read TGTGCCAGCAGCTTTAAGGTCGGCGGGGACGAGCAGTACTTC.